Here is one T cell receptor beta chain with its context. These data are taken from a study of T cell changes during pregnancy in multiple sclerosis. Trimming cost V 5 bases and J 1 base, with 18 bases left between them. Germline-derived CDR1 and CDR2 are MDHEN and SYDVKM. The length of the CDR3 is 16 residues. Sequenced by immunoSEQ multiplex PCR; TCRdb stores in-frame clones only, minus some. The sample holds about 40,000 clones, approximately 91% seen once. The sample consisted of PBMCs (not recorded whether the cells were cultured). The receptor's source is a female donor with multiple sclerosis, enrolled in a pregnancy study. The chain is built from TRBV28 and TRBJ2-7; D not certain. The CDR3: CASSRLLGVGSYEQYF. CDR3 nucleotide sequence: TGTGCCAGCAGTCGCCTTCTTGGGGTCGGGTCCTACGAGCAGTACTTC.